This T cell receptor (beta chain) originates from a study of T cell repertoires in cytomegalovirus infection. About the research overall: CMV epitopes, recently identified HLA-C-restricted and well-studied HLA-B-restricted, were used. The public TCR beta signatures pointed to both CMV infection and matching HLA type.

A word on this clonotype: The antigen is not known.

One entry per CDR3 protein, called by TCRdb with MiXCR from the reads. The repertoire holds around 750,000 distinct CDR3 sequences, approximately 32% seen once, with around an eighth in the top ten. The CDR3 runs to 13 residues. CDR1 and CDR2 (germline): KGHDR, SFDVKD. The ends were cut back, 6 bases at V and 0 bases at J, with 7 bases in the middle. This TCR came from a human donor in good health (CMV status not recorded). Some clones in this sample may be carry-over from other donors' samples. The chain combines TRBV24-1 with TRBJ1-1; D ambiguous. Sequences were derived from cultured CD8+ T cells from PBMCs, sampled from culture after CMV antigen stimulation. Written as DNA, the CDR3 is TGTGCCACCAGTAACGGACTGAACACTGAAGCTTTCTTT. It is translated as CATSNGLNTEAFF.